Below, one T cell receptor (beta chain) is given with its context. Its cognate antigen is unknown. The method was immunoSEQ multiplex PCR; TCRdb's version includes in-frame clones alone and lacks a portion of them. In the table there are some 180,000 clones, more than 90% of which are singletons. The ends were cut back, 2 bases at V and 7 bases at J, with 9 bases in the middle. The CDR3 sequence is 12 residues long. Germline CDR1 and CDR2: ENHRY and SYGVKD. The data stem from a study of T cell responses to AZD1222 COVID-19 vaccine. Study-wide results and caveats: Epitopes outside B.1.351 and B.1.1.7 mutated regions reportedly drew nearly half of spike TCRs. At baseline, seropositivity was found in only 5 to 7 AZD1222 recipients. Along spike, vaccine-associated CD4 TCRs were found throughout, with dominance at 160-218 and 743-854.

J is TRBJ2-7 and V is TRBV10-3; D is uncertain. The TCR was taken from an adult in good health. The input for sequencing was peripheral blood, taken on day 0 of AZD1222 vaccination. The CDR3 region has the DNA TGTGCCATCAGTGAGCTCCGGACGGAGCAGTACTTC. Translated, it gives CAISELRTEQYF.